This T cell receptor (beta chain) is from a study of blood T cell repertoires in COVID-19. At the level of the study: The United States, Italy and Spain were the sources of the acute and convalescent COVID-19 samples.

J was trimmed by 7 bases and V by 3 bases; bases with no gene match: 14. Germline V lookup: CDR1 MGHRA, CDR2 YSYEKL. The CDR3 contains 17 residues. Assay: immunoSEQ multiplex PCR; the TCRdb copy retains only in-frame clones and omits some. The top ten clones hold roughly a tenth of a sample with fewer than 150,000 clones, 88% of them seen once. This sequence was found in a man between 50 and 59 years old with active or convalescent COVID-19. The chain combines TRBV4-1 with TRBJ2-3; 9 nucleotides match TRBD2. The specimen sequenced was peripheral blood. DNA of the CDR3: TGCGCCAGCAGCCACTCCCTGGCAGCGGGAGGTTTTAATACGCAGTATTTT. Its protein product is CASSHSLAAGGFNTQYF.